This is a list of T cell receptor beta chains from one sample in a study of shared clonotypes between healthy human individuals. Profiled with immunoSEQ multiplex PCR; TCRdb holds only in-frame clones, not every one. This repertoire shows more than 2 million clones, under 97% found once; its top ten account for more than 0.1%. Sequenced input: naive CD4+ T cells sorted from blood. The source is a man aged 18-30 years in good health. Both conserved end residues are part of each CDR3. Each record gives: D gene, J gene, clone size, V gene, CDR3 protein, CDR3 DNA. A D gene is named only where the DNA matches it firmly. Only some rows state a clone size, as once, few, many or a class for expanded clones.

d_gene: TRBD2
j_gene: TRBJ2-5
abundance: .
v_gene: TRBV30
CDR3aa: CAWSVRLVAGGPETQYF
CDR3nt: TGTGCCTGGAGTGTACGTCTGGTAGCGGGAGGGCCGGAGACCCAGTACTTC

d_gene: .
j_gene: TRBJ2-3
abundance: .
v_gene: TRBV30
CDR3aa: CAWSVSGFGDTQYF
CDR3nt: TGTGCCTGGAGTGTTTCAGGGTTCGGGGATACGCAGTATTTT

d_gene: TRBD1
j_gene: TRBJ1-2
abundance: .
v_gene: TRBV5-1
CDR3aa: CASSLATDGGQYGYTF
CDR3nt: TGCGCCAGCAGCTTGGCGACGGACGGGGGACAGTATGGCTACACCTTC

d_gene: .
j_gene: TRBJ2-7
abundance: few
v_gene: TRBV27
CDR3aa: CASSLLGRNAIKQYF
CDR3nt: TGTGCCAGCAGTTTATTGGGCAGGAACGCTATCAAGCAGTACTTC

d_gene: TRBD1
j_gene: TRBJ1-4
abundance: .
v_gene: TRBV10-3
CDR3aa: CAISEGPGGKLGEKLFF
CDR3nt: TGTGCCATCAGTGAAGGGCCAGGGGGCAAGTTGGGTGAAAAACTGTTTTTT

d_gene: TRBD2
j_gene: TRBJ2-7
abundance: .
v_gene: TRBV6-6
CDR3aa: CASSYSRLAISGEQYF
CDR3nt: TGTGCCAGCAGTTACTCCCGACTAGCGATTTCGGGTGAGCAGTACTTC

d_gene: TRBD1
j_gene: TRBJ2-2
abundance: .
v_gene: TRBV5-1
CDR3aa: CASSFRTGYFGELFF
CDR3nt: TGCGCCAGCAGCTTTAGGACAGGCTATTTTGGGGAGCTGTTTTTT

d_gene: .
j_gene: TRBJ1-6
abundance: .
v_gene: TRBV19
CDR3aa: CASSIERGLGSPLHF
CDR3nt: TGTGCCAGTAGTATAGAAAGAGGACTGGGGTCACCCCTCCACTTT

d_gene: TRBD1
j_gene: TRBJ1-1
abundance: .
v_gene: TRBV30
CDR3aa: CAGGTGFTEAFF
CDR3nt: TGTGCCGGAGGGACAGGGTTCACTGAAGCTTTCTTT

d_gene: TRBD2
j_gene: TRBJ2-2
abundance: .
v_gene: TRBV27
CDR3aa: CASTPGLAGSGTGELFF
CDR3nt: TGTGCCAGCACCCCGGGACTAGCGGGAAGTGGGACCGGGGAGCTGTTTTTT

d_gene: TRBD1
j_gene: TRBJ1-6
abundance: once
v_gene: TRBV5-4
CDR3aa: CASSLYDRDNSPLHF
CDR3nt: TGTGCCAGCAGCTTGTATGACAGGGATAATTCACCCCTCCACTTT

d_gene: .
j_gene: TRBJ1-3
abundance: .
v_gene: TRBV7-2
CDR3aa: CASSLPGRAKYF
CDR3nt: TGTGCCAGCAGCCTGCCGGGAAGAGCTAAATATTTT

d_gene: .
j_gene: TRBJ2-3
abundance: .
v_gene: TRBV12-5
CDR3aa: CASGLGRDTQYF
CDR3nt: TGTGCTAGTGGTTTGGGGCGGGATACGCAGTATTTT

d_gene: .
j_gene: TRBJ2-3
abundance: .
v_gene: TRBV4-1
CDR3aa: CASSQLAGSKDTQYF
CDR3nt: TGCGCCAGCAGCCAACTGGCAGGGTCAAAAGATACGCAGTATTTT

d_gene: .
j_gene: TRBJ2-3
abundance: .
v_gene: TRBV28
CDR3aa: CASPSADTQYF
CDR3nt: TGTGCCAGCCCATCCGCGGATACGCAGTATTTT

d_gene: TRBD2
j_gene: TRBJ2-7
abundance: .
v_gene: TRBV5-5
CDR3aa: CASSPGLAGYEQYF
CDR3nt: TGTGCCAGCAGCCCAGGACTAGCAGGGTACGAGCAGTACTTC

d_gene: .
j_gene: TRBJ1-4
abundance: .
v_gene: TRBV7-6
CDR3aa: CASSPPGFDFKVATNEKLFF
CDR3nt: TGTGCCAGCAGCCCCCCCGGTTTTGATTTTAAAGTTGCAACTAATGAAAAACTGTTTTTT

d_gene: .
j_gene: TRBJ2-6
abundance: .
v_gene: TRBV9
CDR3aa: CASSEPPRAGANVLTF
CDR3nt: TGTGCCAGCAGCGAGCCCCCTAGGGCTGGGGCCAACGTCCTGACTTTC

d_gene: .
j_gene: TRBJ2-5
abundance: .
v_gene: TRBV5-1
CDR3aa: CASSLRGEGQETQYF
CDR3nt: TGCGCCAGCAGCCTCAGGGGAGAGGGGCAGGAGACCCAGTACTTC

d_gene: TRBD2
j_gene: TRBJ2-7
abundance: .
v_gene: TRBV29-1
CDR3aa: CSVRGEGLGSYEQYF
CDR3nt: TGCAGCGTCCGAGGGGAGGGACTAGGGTCCTACGAGCAGTACTTC

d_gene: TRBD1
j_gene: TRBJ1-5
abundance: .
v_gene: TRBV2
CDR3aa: CASLGQGNQPQHF
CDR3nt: TGTGCCAGTTTAGGACAGGGAAATCAGCCCCAGCATTTT